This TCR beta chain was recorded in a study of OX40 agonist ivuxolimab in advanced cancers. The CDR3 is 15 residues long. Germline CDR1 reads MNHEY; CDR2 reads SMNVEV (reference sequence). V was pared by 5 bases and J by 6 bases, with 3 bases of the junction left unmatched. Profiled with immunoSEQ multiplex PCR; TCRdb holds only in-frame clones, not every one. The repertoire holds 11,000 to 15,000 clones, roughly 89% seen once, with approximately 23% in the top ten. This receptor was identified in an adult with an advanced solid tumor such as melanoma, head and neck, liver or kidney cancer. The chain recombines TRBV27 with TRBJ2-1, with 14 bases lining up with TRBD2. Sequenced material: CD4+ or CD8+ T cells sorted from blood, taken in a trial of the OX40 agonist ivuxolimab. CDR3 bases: TGTGCCAGCAGTCACGGGACTAGCGGGAGCAATGAGCAGTTCTTC. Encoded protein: CASSHGTSGSNEQFF.